A single T cell receptor beta chain is shown here with its context. The antigen this receptor binds is unknown. No much larger clone is present one base from it, and per-base qualities are unavailable. CDR1 and CDR2 are drawn from the germline V gene (reference sequence): GTSNPN, SVGIG. The CDR3, cysteine through phenylalanine, is 13 amino acids long. Just the 39-base CDR3 DNA is kept, in frame starting at base 1. The CDR3 regions of human TCRbeta chains were analyzed by immunosequencing. Under the source paper's analysis protocol: Repertoire TCRs were matched against a reference library of SARS-CoV-2-specific TCRs generated with the MIRA antigen-specificity platform. Breadth was defined as the fraction of unique TCRs that were SARS-CoV-2-associated, and depth was defined as the fraction of total T cells that were SARS-CoV-2-associated. Each spike-specific TCR was assigned to its reactive spike region and to a CD4 or CD8 class using the MIRA data. Log10-transformed breadth and depth values were compared by one-way ANOVA with Sidak's multiple comparisons tests. The immuneACCESS repertoire file appears here via TCRdb, limited to in-frame rearrangements. These files lack a portion of the clones; in checked studies, under half of the deficit traces to unresolved V genes, and the cause of the others is not known. V and J calls and clone size are those listed in that table; D and trimming were worked out from the DNA. Counted in this sample were roughly 100,000 clones; around 92% of them appeared once. 45% to 55% of the sample rests with the top ten.

These data are taken from a study of T cell responses to AZD1222 COVID-19 vaccine (dated by TCRdb to the early 2020s). Regarding the study in general: AZD1222 recipients given second doses at about 4 weeks or at about 12 weeks were pooled, since spike-specific TCR depth and breadth were not found to differ between the two schedules. A total of just over 230 trial participants underwent TCR sequencing, of whom 207 had received two doses of AZD1222 and roughly 26 had received two doses of the MenACWY control vaccine. Trial participants were enrolled into age subgroups of 18-55, 56-69 and 70-plus years, which contained about 150, 27 and 61 TCR-sequenced participants, respectively. Here is what the overall study found, with its caveats: Epitopes outside the regions mutated in the B.1.351 and B.1.1.7 variants were reportedly recognized by nearly half of the unique spike-specific TCRs. Because no samples from the day 14 peak response were available, repertoires could be characterized only after the peak T cell response. The 56-69-year group was small, and its depth increase did not reach significance, likely because of low power. Vaccine-associated CD4 TCRs spanned the whole spike protein, with dominant responses in regions 160-218 and 743-854. Conclusions about previously exposed vaccinees are limited because only six or seven AZD1222 recipients were SARS-CoV-2 seropositive at baseline. After two AZD1222 doses, spike-specific TCR breadth and depth were significantly higher than at day 0 and than in MenACWY recipients. Participants were mostly white British and included more females than males, and it was suggested by the authors that clonal diversity may have been underestimated.

The time point tag for this specimen amounts to: baseline before first vaccination. Vaccinee samples came from UK trials COV001 and COV002, including a single-blind randomized controlled phase 2/3 trial of AZD1222 (ChAdOx1 nCoV-19) in healthy adults. For TCRbeta chain sequencing, PBMC samples from trial participants were taken at day 0 and at day 28 after the second dose. The source material was peripheral blood, sampled on day 0 of AZD1222 vaccination. The chain is made from TRBV30 and TRBJ2-7, with 11 junctional bases fitting TRBD1. The receptor was derived from an adult in good health. The DNA sequence follows: TGTGCTACTGCCGGGACAGGGGGCTACGAGCAGTACTTC. Its translation reads: CATAGTGGYEQYF.